This T cell receptor (beta chain) was sequenced during a study of CD8+ T cells in alopecia areata. Researchers gathered lesional scalp punch biopsies and peripheral blood from patients with alopecia areata. Sorting of PBMCs yielded the CD4+ and CD8+ T cells. The CDR3 has 15 amino acids. The germline V gene has CDR1 SGHRS and CDR2 YFSETQ. The V end was cut by 4 bases, the J end by 4 bases, with 17 bases between. As the sequencing template, cDNA was produced by extracting RNA and reverse transcribing it. Sequencing used immunoSEQ multiplex PCR; TCRdb keeps in-frame clones, though not all of them. This sample has some 130,000 clones; roughly 61% occur once, and the top ten carry 4.5%.

The rearrangement joins TRBV5-1 to TRBJ1-1; possible D gene TRBD1, 6 bases. This receptor was obtained from a human donor with alopecia areata. Sample: CD4+ T cells sorted from blood, taken at week 0. CDR3 DNA sequence: TGCGCCAGCAGCAGCCTACAGGGAAAAATCACTGAAGCTTTCTTT. Translating gives CASSSLQGKITEAFF.